This record covers a single T cell receptor beta chain. With V trimmed by 4 bases and J by 5 bases, 7 bases remained unmatched. Germline CDR1 reads SGHRS; CDR2 reads YFSETQ. The CDR3 length is 15 residues. Methods used by the authors: Quantification of nucleated cells was approximated via reference gene primer amplification. The assay was immunoSEQ multiplex PCR, and TCRdb's table has in-frame clones only and misses some. V, J and clone size were drawn from that table, and D and trimming were deduced from the DNA. The sample shows about 320,000 clones, approximately 88% of them seen only once. These data come from a study of blood T cell repertoires in COVID-19. The overall study: T cells, B-cell-depleted T cells, or PBMCs supplied cDNA or gDNA.

The age range of participants was about 18 to 100 years, with residence in approximately 25 US areas. Clinical history as reported by participants underpinned cohort assignment. This clonotype originated in a man between 60 and 70 years old who had recovered from COVID-19. V is TRBV5-1 and J is TRBJ1-5; the match to TRBD1 covers 9 bases. Sequencing input: PBMCs or T cells enriched from blood (not recorded which). CDR3 DNA sequence: TGCGCCAGCAGCCCGGATTGGACAGGGGATCAGCCCCAGCATTTT. Translating it yields CASSPDWTGDQPQHF.